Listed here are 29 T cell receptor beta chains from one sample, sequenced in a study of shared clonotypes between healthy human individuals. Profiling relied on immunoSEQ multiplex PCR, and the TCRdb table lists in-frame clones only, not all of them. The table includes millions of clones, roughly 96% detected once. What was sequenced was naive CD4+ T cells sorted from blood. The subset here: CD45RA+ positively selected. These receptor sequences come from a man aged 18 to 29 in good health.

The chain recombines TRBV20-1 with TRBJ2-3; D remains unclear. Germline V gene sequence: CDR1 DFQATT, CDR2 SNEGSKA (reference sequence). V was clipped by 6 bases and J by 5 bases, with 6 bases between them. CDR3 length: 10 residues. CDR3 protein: CSAMRDTQYF. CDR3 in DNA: TGCAGTGCAATGAGAGATACGCAGTATTTT.

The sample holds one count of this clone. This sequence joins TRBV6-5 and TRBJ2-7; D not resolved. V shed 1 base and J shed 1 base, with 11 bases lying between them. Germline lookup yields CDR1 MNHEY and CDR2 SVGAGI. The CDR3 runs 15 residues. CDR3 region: CASSYWSERSYEQYF. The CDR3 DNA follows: TGTGCCAGCAGTTACTGGTCCGAACGATCCTACGAGCAGTACTTC.

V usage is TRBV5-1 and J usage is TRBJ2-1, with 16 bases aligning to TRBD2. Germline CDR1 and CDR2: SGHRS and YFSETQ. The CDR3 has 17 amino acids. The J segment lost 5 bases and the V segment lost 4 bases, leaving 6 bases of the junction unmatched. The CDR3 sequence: CASSAGTSGRGNNEQFF. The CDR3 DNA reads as TGCGCCAGCAGCGCCGGGACTAGCGGGAGGGGAAACAATGAGCAGTTCTTC. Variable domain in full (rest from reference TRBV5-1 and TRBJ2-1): KAGVTQTPRYLIKTRGQQVTLSCSPISGHRSVSWYQQTPGQGLQFLFEYFSETQRNKGNFPGRFSGRQFSNSRSEMNVSTLELGDSALYLCASSAGTSGRGNNEQFFGPGTRLTVL.

The CDR3 nucleotides are TGCGCCAGCAGCAAAGGGGACAGATATAGCAATCAGCCCCAGCATTTT. Protein product: CASSKGDRYSNQPQHF. V gene TRBV5-1 combines with J gene TRBJ1-5, with TRBD1 identical over 7 bases. This CDR3 has 16 amino acids. J lost 0 bases, V lost 4 bases, and 7 bases had no gene match. CDR1 is SGHRS and CDR2 is YFSETQ in the germline V gene. The full variable domain, completed using reference TRBV5-1 and TRBJ1-5, is KAGVTQTPRYLIKTRGQQVTLSCSPISGHRSVSWYQQTPGQGLQFLFEYFSETQRNKGNFPGRFSGRQFSNSRSEMNVSTLELGDSALYLCASSKGDRYSNQPQHFGDGTRLSIL.

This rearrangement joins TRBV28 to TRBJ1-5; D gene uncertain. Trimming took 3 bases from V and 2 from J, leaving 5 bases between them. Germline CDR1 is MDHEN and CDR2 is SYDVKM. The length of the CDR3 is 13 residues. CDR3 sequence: CASSFTGNQPQHF. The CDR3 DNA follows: TGTGCCAGCAGTTTCACAGGCAATCAGCCCCAGCATTTT.

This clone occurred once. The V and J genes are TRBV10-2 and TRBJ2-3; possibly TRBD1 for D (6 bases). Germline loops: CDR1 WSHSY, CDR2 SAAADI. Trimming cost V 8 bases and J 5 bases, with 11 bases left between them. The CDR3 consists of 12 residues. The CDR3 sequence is CASGTLQDTQYF. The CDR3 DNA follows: TGCGCCAGCGGGACACTTCAAGATACGCAGTATTTT.

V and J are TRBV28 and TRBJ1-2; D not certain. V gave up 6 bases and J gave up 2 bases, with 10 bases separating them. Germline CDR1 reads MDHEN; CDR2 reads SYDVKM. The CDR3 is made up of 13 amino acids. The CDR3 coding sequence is TGTGCCAGCAGGTCCGGGAAGAACTATGGCTACACCTTC. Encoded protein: CASRSGKNYGYTF.

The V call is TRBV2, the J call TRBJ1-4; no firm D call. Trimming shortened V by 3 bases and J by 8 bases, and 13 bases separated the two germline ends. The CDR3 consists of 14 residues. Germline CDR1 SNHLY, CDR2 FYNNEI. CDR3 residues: CASSERRAGEKLFF. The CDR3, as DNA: TGTGCCAGCAGTGAGAGGAGGGCGGGAGAAAAACTGTTTTTT.

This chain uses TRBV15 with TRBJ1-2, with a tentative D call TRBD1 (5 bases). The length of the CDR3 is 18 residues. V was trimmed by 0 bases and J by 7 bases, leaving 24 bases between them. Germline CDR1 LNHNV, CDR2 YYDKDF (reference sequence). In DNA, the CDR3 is TGTGCCACCAGCAGAGATCTAGTTCGAGGGGTCGGTCAGGGTGGCTACACCTTC. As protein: CATSRDLVRGVGQGGYTF.

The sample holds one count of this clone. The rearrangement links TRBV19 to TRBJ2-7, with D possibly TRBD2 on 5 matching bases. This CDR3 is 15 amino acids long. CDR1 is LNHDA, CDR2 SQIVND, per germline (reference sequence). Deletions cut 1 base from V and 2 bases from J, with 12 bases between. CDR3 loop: CASSIGGSVPYEQYF. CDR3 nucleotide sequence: TGTGCCAGTAGTATAGGGGGTAGCGTCCCCTACGAGCAGTACTTC.

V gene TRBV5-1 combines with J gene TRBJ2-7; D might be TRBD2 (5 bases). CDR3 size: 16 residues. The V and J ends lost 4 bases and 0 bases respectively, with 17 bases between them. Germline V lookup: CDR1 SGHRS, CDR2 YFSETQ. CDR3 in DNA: TGCGCCAGCAGCCCGGACTTGAAGCCAATCTCCTACGAGCAGTACTTC. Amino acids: CASSPDLKPISYEQYF.

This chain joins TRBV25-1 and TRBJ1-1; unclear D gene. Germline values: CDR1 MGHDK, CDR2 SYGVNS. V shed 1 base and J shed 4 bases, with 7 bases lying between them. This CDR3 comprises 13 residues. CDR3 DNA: TGTGCCAGCAGTGAATTCGGTGGCACTGAAGCTTTCTTT. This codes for CASSEFGGTEAFF.

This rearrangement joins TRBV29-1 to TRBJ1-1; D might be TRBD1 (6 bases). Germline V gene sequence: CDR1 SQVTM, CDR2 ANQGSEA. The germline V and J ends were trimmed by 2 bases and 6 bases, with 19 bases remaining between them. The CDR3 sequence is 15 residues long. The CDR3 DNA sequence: TGCAGCGTTGAAAGTCTGGGGACATTGAGTGCTGAAGCTTTCTTT. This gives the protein CSVESLGTLSAEAFF. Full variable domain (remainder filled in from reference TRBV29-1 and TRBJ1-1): SAVISQKPSRDICQRGTSLTIQCQVDSQVTMMFWYRQQPGQSLTLIATANQGSEATYESGFVIDKFPISRPNLTFSTLTVSNMSPEDSSIYLCSVESLGTLSAEAFFGQGTRLTVV.

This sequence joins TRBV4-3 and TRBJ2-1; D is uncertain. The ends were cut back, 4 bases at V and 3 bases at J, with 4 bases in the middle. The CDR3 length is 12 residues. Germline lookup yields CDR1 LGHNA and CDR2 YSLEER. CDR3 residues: CASSRNYNEQFF. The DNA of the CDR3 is TGCGCCAGCAGCCGCAACTACAATGAGCAGTTCTTC.

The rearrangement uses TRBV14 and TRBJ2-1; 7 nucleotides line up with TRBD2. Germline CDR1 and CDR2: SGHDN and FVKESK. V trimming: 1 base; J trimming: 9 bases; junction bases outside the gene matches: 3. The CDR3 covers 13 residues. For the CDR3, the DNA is TGTGCCAGCAGCCAAGCCGCGGGAGTTGAGCAGTTCTTC. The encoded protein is CASSQAAGVEQFF.

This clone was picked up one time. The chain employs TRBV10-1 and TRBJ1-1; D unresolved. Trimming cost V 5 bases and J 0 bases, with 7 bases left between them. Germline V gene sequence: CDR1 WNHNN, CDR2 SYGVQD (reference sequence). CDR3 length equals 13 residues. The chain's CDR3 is CASSTGLNTEAFF. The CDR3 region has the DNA TGCGCCAGCAGTACCGGGTTGAACACTGAAGCTTTCTTT.

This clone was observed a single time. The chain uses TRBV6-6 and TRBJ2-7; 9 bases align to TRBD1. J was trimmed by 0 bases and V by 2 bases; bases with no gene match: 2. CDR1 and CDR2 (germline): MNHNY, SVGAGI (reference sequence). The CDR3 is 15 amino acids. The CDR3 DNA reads TGTGCCAGCAGTTACGGACAGGGGCGCTCCTACGAGCAGTACTTC. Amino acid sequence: CASSYGQGRSYEQYF.

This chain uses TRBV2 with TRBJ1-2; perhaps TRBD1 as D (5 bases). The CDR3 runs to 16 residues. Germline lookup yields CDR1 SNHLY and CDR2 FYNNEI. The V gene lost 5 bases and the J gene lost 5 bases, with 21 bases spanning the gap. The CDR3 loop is CASSPGQRQGGYGYTF. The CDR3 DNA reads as TGTGCCAGCAGTCCAGGACAACGGCAGGGTGGGTATGGCTACACCTTC.

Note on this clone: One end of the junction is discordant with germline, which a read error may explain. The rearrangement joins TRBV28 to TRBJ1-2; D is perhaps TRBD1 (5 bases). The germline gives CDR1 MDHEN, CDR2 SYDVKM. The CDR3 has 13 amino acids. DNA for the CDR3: TGTGCCAGCAGATTATCGGGGGGCTATGGCTACACCTTC. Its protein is CASRLSGGYGYTF.

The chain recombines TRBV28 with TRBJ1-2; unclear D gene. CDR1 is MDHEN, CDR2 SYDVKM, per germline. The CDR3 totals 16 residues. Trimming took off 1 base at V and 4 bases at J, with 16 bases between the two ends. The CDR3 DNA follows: TGTGCCAGCAGTTTATTGTGGACGGGGTCGGGCTATGGCTACACCTTC. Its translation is CASSLLWTGSGYGYTF.

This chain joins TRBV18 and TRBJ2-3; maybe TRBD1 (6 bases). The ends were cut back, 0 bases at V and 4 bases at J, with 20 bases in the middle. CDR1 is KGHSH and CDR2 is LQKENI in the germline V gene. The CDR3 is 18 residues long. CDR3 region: CASSPPPSTGFRADTQYF. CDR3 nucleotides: TGTGCCAGCTCACCACCACCCTCTACAGGGTTTCGTGCAGATACGCAGTATTTT. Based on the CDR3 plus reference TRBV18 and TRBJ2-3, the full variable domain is NAGVMQNPRHLVRRRGQEARLRCSPMKGHSHVYWYRQLPEEGLKFMVYLQKENIIDESGMPKERFSAEFPKEGPSILRIQQVVRGDSAAYFCASSPPPSTGFRADTQYFGPGTRLTVL.

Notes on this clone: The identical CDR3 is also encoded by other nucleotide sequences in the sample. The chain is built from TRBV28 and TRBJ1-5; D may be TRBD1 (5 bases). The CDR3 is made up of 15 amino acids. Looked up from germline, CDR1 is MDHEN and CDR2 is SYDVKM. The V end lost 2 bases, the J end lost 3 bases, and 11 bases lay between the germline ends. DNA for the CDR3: TGTGCCAGCAGTTTAGGGCAGGGCTACAATCAGCCCCAGCATTTT. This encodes CASSLGQGYNQPQHF.

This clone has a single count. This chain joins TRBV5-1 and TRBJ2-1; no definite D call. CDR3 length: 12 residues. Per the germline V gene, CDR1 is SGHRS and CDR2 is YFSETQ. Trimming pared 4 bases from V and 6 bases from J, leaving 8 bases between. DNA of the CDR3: TGCGCCAGCAGCCCTGGAATCAATGAGCAGTTCTTC. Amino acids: CASSPGINEQFF.

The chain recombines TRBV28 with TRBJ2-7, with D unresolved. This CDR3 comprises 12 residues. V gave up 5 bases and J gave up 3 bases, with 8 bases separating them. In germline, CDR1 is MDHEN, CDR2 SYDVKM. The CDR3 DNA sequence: TGTGCCAGCAGTCAGTCCATCTACGAGCAGTACTTC. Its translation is CASSQSIYEQYF.

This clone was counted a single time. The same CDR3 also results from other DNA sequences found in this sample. This chain's CDR3 is CAWSVGGGSYEQYF. The CDR3 nucleotides read TGTGCCTGGAGTGTCGGAGGGGGCTCCTACGAGCAGTACTTC. This chain links TRBV30 with TRBJ2-7; D may match TRBD1 or TRBD2 (6 bases each). This CDR3 has 14 amino acids. CDR1 and CDR2 (germline): GTSNPN, SVGIG (reference sequence). Trimming stripped 0 bases from V and 0 bases from J, with 9 bases between.

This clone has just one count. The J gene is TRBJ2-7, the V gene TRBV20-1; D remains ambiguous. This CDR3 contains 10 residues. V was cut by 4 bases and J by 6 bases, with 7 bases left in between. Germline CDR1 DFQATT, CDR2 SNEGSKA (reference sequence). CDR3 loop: CSATRVEQYF. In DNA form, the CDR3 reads TGCAGTGCTACTAGGGTCGAGCAGTACTTC.

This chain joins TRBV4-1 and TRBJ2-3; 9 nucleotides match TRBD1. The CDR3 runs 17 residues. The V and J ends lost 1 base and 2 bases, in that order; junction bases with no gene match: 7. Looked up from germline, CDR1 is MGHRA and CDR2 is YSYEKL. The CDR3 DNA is TGCGCCAGCAGCCAAGTCGGCGGGACAGGGAACACAGATACGCAGTATTTT. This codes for CASSQVGGTGNTDTQYF.

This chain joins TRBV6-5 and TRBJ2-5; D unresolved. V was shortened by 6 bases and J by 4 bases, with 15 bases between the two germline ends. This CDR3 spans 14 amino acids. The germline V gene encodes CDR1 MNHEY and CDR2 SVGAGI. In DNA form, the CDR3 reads TGTGCCAGCAGGGAAACGGACCTTTTAGAGACCCAGTACTTC. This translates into CASRETDLLETQYF.

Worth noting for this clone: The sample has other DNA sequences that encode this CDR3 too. This chain's CDR3 is CASSPLRDYGYTF. The DNA of the CDR3 is TGTGCCAGCTCACCACTGCGGGACTATGGCTACACCTTC. The V gene is TRBV18, the J gene TRBJ1-2; no reliable D call. The CDR3 spans 13 residues. Trimming removed 1 base at V and 3 bases at J, with 6 bases between. CDR1 is KGHSH, CDR2 LQKENI, per germline. Drawing the rest from reference TRBV18 and TRBJ1-2, the complete variable domain is NAGVMQNPRHLVRRRGQEARLRCSPMKGHSHVYWYRQLPEEGLKFMVYLQKENIIDESGMPKERFSAEFPKEGPSILRIQQVVRGDSAAYFCASSPLRDYGYTFGSGTRLTVV.